The clone carrying this T cell receptor (beta chain) came up a few times. What it binds is not known. The use of previously described methods and listed TCR primers produced the bulk TCR libraries. TCRdb re-called the PCR reads through MiXCR, storing one row per CDR3 protein. Of hundreds of thousands of distinct CDR3 sequences listed, over 20% are singletons. The record originates from a study of molecular identifiers for immune sequencing clone quantification. Study information: RNA from around 20,000 or 100,000 naive CD8 cells was split five ways in replicates, with four sequenced.

V lost 0 bases and J 4 bases, leaving 10 bases between the germline ends. The CDR3 is made up of 15 amino acids. The germline V gene encodes CDR1 ENHRY and CDR2 SYGVKD. Findings and limits, study-wide: Over 99% of effector molecules, yet under 1% of naive-cell molecules, were held by clones above 20 RNA copies.

The source material was naive CD8+ T cells from blood, with Jurkat cell RNA spiked in. Regarding subset: FACS-sorted CD8+CD4-CCR7+CD45RA+ naive T cells. The sequence was collected from a human donor in good health. Some libraries in this study had Jurkat cell RNA spiked in. This chain connects TRBV10-3 to TRBJ1-5; D call uncertain. The CDR3 region is CAISESEGTNQPQHF. The CDR3 nucleotides are TGTGCCATCAGTGAGTCGGAGGGAACAAATCAGCCCCAGCATTTT.